The rows below give T cell receptor beta chains drawn from one sample of a study of blood T cell repertoires in COVID-19. Profiled with immunoSEQ multiplex PCR; TCRdb holds only in-frame clones, not every one. The sample comprises roughly 230,000 clones, roughly 84% of which are singletons, and about 3.6% rests with the top ten. The specimen was peripheral blood. These receptors originate from a woman older than 75 with acute or convalescent COVID-19. The CDR3 runs from the conserved cysteine through the conserved F or W. The D gene is left open where the match is weak. Not every row has a clone size; where given, it reads once, few, many or a size class.

V gene	D gene	J gene	clone size	CDR3 DNA	CDR3 protein
TRBV7-2	-	TRBJ2-5	-	TGTGCCAGCAGCCCAGACAGCTCGCAAGAGACCCAGTACTTC	CASSPDSSQETQYF
TRBV4-1	TRBD2	TRBJ2-2	-	TGCGCCAGCAGCCAAGGCCAGCGGGGGGGCCCCGGCACCGGGGAGCTGTTTTTT	CASSQGQRGGPGTGELFF
TRBV28	TRBD1	TRBJ2-7	-	TGTGCCAGCAGCCGGACAGGCCACTACGAGCAGTACTTC	CASSRTGHYEQYF
TRBV6-2/TRBV6-3	-	TRBJ1-6	-	TGTGCCAGCAGTTACCGGAGGGGAACCGATAGCTCCTATAATTCACCCCTCCACTTT	CASSYRRGTDSSYNSPLHF
TRBV5-5	TRBD1	TRBJ1-2	-	TGTGCCAGCAGCTTGAGGGGACAGCCGTATGGCTACACCTTC	CASSLRGQPYGYTF
TRBV19	TRBD1	TRBJ2-2	-	TGTGCCAGTAGTAACCGGGACAGGGGGCAAGGGGAGCTGTTTTTT	CASSNRDRGQGELFF
TRBV6-5	TRBD2	TRBJ2-3	once	TGTGCCAGCAGCCCCGGGACTAGCGGCAGGGATACGCAGTATTTT	CASSPGTSGRDTQYF
TRBV7-6	-	TRBJ1-1	-	TGTGCCAGCAGCCCGAGCATGAACACTGAAGCTTTCTTT	CASSPSMNTEAFF
TRBV7-5	-	TRBJ2-7	-	TGTGCCAGAAGCCCATTACAGGGCCTGGGCTACGAGCAGTACTTC	CARSPLQGLGYEQYF
TRBV10-3	TRBD1	TRBJ1-6	-	TGTGCCATCAGAGGGGACAGGGCGGATTCACCCCTCCACTTT	CAIRGDRADSPLHF
TRBV4-2	TRBD1	TRBJ1-2	-	TGTGCCAGCAGCCAAGATACAGCTAGGACAGGGGATGGCTACACCTTC	CASSQDTARTGDGYTF
TRBV2	TRBD1	TRBJ2-6	-	TGTGCCAGCAGGCCGGGACAGGGGTCTGTCGGGGCCAACGTCCTGACTTTC	CASRPGQGSVGANVLTF
TRBV3-1/TRBV3-2	TRBD1	TRBJ1-1	-	TGTGCCAGCAACCGGGCAGGGGGCCCCAACACTGAAGCTTTCTTT	CASNRAGGPNTEAFF
TRBV6-5	-	TRBJ1-1	-	TGTGCCAGCAGTTACTCGATGGGGGCCATCAACACTGAAGCTTTCTTT	CASSYSMGAINTEAFF
TRBV5-4	TRBD2	TRBJ2-3	-	TGTGCCAGCAGCTTGGTCGGGGGGGGAGGTTCAGATACGCAGTATTTT	CASSLVGGGGSDTQYF
TRBV3-1/TRBV3-2	-	TRBJ1-6	-	TGTGCCAGCAGCCAAGAGGAGGGTCGCGATTCACCCCTCCACTTT	CASSQEEGRDSPLHF
TRBV6-5	-	TRBJ1-5	-	TGTGCCAGCAGGGACCGGCGGGCCAATCAGCCCCAGCATTTT	CASRDRRANQPQHF
TRBV7-9	TRBD1	TRBJ1-1	-	TGTGCCAGCAGCTTAGTTAAGGGGGGACAGCGGAGGGGCACTGAAGCTTTCTTT	CASSLVKGGQRRGTEAFF
TRBV7-2	TRBD1	TRBJ2-5	-	TGTGCCAGCAGCACAGGACAGGGGCTTTTGGAGACCCAGTACTTC	CASSTGQGLLETQYF